The T cell receptor (beta chain) under discussion was sequenced for a study of blood T cells in healthy people across ages. Study in general: Using template switching, researchers captured about one barcoded beta molecule for each two T cells. Study-level results: Roughly linear age-related decline in beta diversity appeared, significant by age about 40.

CDR3 length equals 15 residues. Trimming removed 1 base at V and 5 bases at J, with 15 bases between. In germline, CDR1 is SGHKS, CDR2 YYEKEE (reference sequence). Concerning this clonotype itself: The target antigen is unknown.

Those donating, healthy Caucasian individuals from Russia, were aged 6 to 90. Isolated per sample were at least 6.5 million PBMCs. The authors ran a second PCR of 7 to 11 cycles using a sample-barcoded 5' primer and a J-beta primer mix. TCRdb reprocessed the 5' RACE reads with MiXCR, giving one entry per CDR3 protein. The sample carries more than 650,000 distinct CDR3 sequences, about a fifth recorded once. The sequencing sample was made of blood. V gene TRBV5-5 combines with J gene TRBJ1-1; perhaps TRBD1 as D (5 bases). The clonotype originates from a man aged 70-80 years in good health. CDR3 DNA: TGTGCCAGCAGCTTGTTAGCCCTCCAGGGAACTGAAGCTTTCTTT. It is translated as CASSLLALQGTEAFF.